This passage covers 17 T cell receptor beta chains from one sample sequenced in a study of neurological immune-mediated disorders. TCRdb called the 5' RACE reads again in MiXCR, with one record for every CDR3 protein. This table holds 45,000 or so distinct CDR3 sequences, just over 3% found once. The sequenced material came from PBMCs. These receptors were obtained from a woman aged 45-65 years with multiple sclerosis.

This clonotype was counted at least ten times. V is TRBV5-1 and J is TRBJ2-3; either TRBD1 or TRBD2 may fit D (5 bases each). The CDR3 runs 15 residues. Germline CDR1 is SGHRS and CDR2 is YFSETQ. V lost 4 bases and J 2 bases, leaving 14 bases between the germline ends. The CDR3 region has the DNA TGCGCCAGCAGCCCCACAGGACTTACCACAGATACGCAGTATTTT. As protein: CASSPTGLTTDTQYF.

This clonotype came up many times. The V gene is TRBV5-1, the J gene TRBJ1-1; D remains unclear. The CDR3 runs to 13 residues. The ends were cut back, 4 bases at V and 0 bases at J, with 7 bases in the middle. Germline-derived CDR1 and CDR2 are SGHRS and YFSETQ. The CDR3 nucleotides read TGCGCCAGCAGCCCAAGGGTGAACACTGAAGCTTTCTTT. Residues: CASSPRVNTEAFF.

The sample holds many counts of this clonotype. V is TRBV7-6 and J is TRBJ2-5; D unresolved. Per the germline V gene, CDR1 is SGHVS and CDR2 is FNYEAQ. The CDR3 contains 12 residues. Trimming took 4 bases from V and 2 from J, leaving 5 bases between them. This CDR3 reads CASSSLQETQYF. CDR3 DNA: TGTGCCAGCAGCTCACTACAAGAGACCCAGTACTTC. The complete variable domain, with remaining parts taken from reference TRBV7-6 and TRBJ2-5, reads GAGVSQSPRYKVTKRGQDVALRCDPISGHVSLYWYRQALGQGPEFLTYFNYEAQQDKSGLPNDRFSAERPEGSISTLTIQRTEQRDSAMYRCASSSLQETQYFGPGTRLLVL.

This clonotype was recorded at least ten times. This chain joins TRBV5-1 and TRBJ1-2, with 8 bases lining up with TRBD1. Germline-derived CDR1 and CDR2 are SGHRS and YFSETQ. The ends lost 4 bases at V and 3 bases at J; junction bases unmatched: 5. The CDR3 consists of 14 residues. In nucleotides, the CDR3 is TGCGCCAGCAGCACAGGGGGATTCGACTATGGCTACACCTTC. This sequence encodes CASSTGGFDYGYTF.

This clonotype showed up many times. V is TRBV10-2 and J is TRBJ2-7; either TRBD1 or TRBD2 may supply D (6 bases each). Germline V CDR1 and CDR2: WSHSY, SAAADI. V was cut by 0 bases and J by 5 bases, with 11 bases left in between. The CDR3 contains 14 residues. CDR3 loop: CASSESRDIHEQYV. CDR3 bases: TGCGCCAGCAGTGAGTCGCGGGACATCCACGAGCAGTACGTC.

This clonotype was found many times. CDR3: CASSLSVSGNTGELFF. The CDR3, as DNA: TGTGCCAGCAGCTTGTCGGTGTCAGGGAACACCGGGGAGCTGTTTTTT. The chain has TRBV5-6 and TRBJ2-2; D gene unclear. Germline V gene data show CDR1 as SGHDT and CDR2 as YYEEEE. V lost 1 base and J 1 base, leaving 11 bases between the germline ends. The CDR3 covers 16 residues.

In its sample, this clonotype was seen many times. The chain is built from TRBV3-1 and TRBJ2-1; possibly TRBD2 for D (5 bases). The V gene lost 3 bases and the J gene lost 6 bases, with 9 bases spanning the gap. CDR3 length equals 13 residues. CDR1 is LGHDT and CDR2 is YNNKEL in the germline V gene (reference sequence). The CDR3 nucleotides are TGTGCCAGCAGCCAGGACTTGAGCAATGAGCAGTTCTTC. It translates to CASSQDLSNEQFF.

This clonotype was counted between two and nine times. The chain uses TRBV7-9 and TRBJ2-5; 7 positions agree with TRBD1. Germline V gene sequence: CDR1 SEHNR, CDR2 FQNEAQ (reference sequence). The CDR3 has 15 residues. V lost 10 bases and J lost 2; bases outside the gene matches: 13. The CDR3 loop reads CATSEGQNNQETQYF. The CDR3 DNA reads TGTGCCACCTCTGAGGGACAGAATAATCAAGAGACCCAGTACTTC.

This clonotype was found many times. This chain links TRBV12-3 or TRBV12-4 with TRBJ2-3; D not certain. V lost 5 bases and J 6 bases, leaving 6 bases between the germline ends. This CDR3 comprises 11 residues. This CDR3 is CASSIGDTQYF. The CDR3 nucleotides read TGTGCCAGCAGTATTGGGGATACGCAGTATTTT.

This clonotype was counted ten times or more. The rearrangement joins TRBV20-1 to TRBJ2-5; 9 nucleotides line up with TRBD2. Trimming at V came to 0 bases and at J to 4 bases, leaving 3 bases not matched to a gene. CDR3 length: 14 amino acids. Germline assignment: CDR1 DFQATT and CDR2 SNEGSKA (reference sequence). CDR3 coding DNA: TGCAGTGCTAGAGAGGCGGGGGGGATAGAGACCCAGTACTTC. The encoded protein is CSAREAGGIETQYF.

This clonotype was counted many times. This chain links TRBV6-5 with TRBJ2-7; D gene unclear. In germline, CDR1 is MNHEY, CDR2 SVGAGI. With 0 bases removed from V and 3 bases from J, the gap between germline ends came to 12 bases. This CDR3 contains 15 residues. The chain's CDR3 is CASSYSIGVYYEQYF. The CDR3 coding sequence is TGTGCCAGCAGTTACTCGATTGGCGTGTACTACGAGCAGTACTTC.

This clonotype was counted ten times or more. J is TRBJ2-7 and V is TRBV10-2; D gene uncertain. The CDR3 contains 14 residues. CDR1 is WSHSY and CDR2 is SAAADI in the germline V gene. V lost 7 bases, J lost 3 bases, and 16 bases lay in between. The CDR3 region has the DNA TGCGCCAGCATGGGCAGGACCCATAACTACGAGCAGTACTTC. Amino acid sequence: CASMGRTHNYEQYF.

This clonotype was seen repeatedly, ten times or more. The chain has TRBV5-5 and TRBJ2-1, with a possible D match to TRBD1 (6 bases). V was trimmed by 4 bases and J by 0 bases, leaving 14 bases between them. The germline CDR1 and CDR2 sequences are SGHKS and YYEKEE (reference sequence). This CDR3 has 16 amino acids. The CDR3 DNA reads as TGTGCCAGCAGCCCCGTGTGGGACACCTCCTACAATGAGCAGTTCTTC. Its translation: CASSPVWDTSYNEQFF.

This clonotype was seen repeatedly, ten times or more. This chain connects TRBV5-1 to TRBJ2-1; 14 bases align to TRBD2. V shed 4 bases, J shed 4 bases, and the junction held 7 bases outside the gene matches. The CDR3 length is 17 residues. Germline lookup yields CDR1 SGHRS and CDR2 YFSETQ. CDR3 sequence: CASSTGLAGVGYNEQFF. CDR3 DNA sequence: TGCGCCAGCAGCACGGGACTAGCGGGAGTCGGTTACAATGAGCAGTTCTTC.

This clonotype was recorded at least ten times. The J gene is TRBJ1-2, the V gene TRBV12-3 or TRBV12-4, with TRBD1 identical over 9 bases. This CDR3 is 13 amino acids long. The ends lost 3 bases at V and 7 bases at J; junction bases unmatched: 3. Here the CDR3 DNA reads TGTGCCAGCAGTTTGCAGGACAGGGGTGGCTACACCTTC. It codes for CASSLQDRGGYTF.

This clonotype appeared many times. The CDR3 DNA reads as TGCAGTGCAGGCAGCAATCAGCCCCAGCATTTT. This codes for CSAGSNQPQHF. The J gene is TRBJ1-5, the V gene TRBV20-1; the D is unclear. Germline loops: CDR1 DFQATT, CDR2 SNEGSKA (reference sequence). The CDR3 runs 11 residues. With 6 bases removed from V and 1 base from J, the gap between germline ends came to 4 bases.

Many counts were recorded for this clonotype. The J gene is TRBJ1-1, the V gene TRBV28; TRBD1 is a possible D gene (6 bases). The V gene lost 8 bases and the J gene lost 2 bases, with 12 bases spanning the gap. The CDR3 loop spans 13 amino acids. Germline CDR1 is MDHEN and CDR2 is SYDVKM. This CDR3 is CASYTGPNTEAFF. Written as DNA, the CDR3 is TGTGCCAGCTATACAGGGCCCAACACTGAAGCTTTCTTT.